This TCR beta chain was captured in a study of cytomegalovirus exposure and HLA in healthy donors. Findings of the study overall: Information on immune exposure was restricted to one variable (CMV serostatus). Later on, an analysis showed TCR association rates differing by HLA locus, with DRB1 the most and HLA-C the fewest.

With regard to this clone: Its specificity is not known.

Germline CDR1 is MGHRA and CDR2 is YSYEKL. The V segment lost 0 bases and the J segment 2 bases; nucleotides outside the gene matches: 2. This CDR3 comprises 16 residues. The study ran its PCR with 60 Vbeta and 13 Jbeta primers. Method: immunoSEQ multiplex PCR; TCRdb's copy keeps in-frame clones and lacks some. The sample holds around 250,000 clones; around 90% are singletons and the top ten take around 1.7%. The chain recombines TRBV4-1 with TRBJ1-5; 9 bases map to TRBD1. The sequencing input was PBMCs. The sequence derives from a girl aged 2 to 9 in good health and CMV-seronegative. The CDR3 nucleotides read TGCGCCAGCAGCCAAGAATGGACAGGGGGCAATCAGCCCCAGCATTTT. This gives the protein CASSQEWTGGNQPQHF.